These 13 T cell receptor beta chains were sequenced from one sample in a study of cytomegalovirus exposure and HLA in healthy donors. Researchers ran the PCR with 60 Vbeta and 13 Jbeta primers. Libraries were prepared by immunoSEQ multiplex PCR; TCRdb keeps only in-frame clonotypes and omits some of them. Of 150,000 to 200,000 clones detected, about 76% appear once; the ten largest clones hold roughly 2.6%. The sequenced sample consisted of PBMCs. Receptors originate from a woman aged 40 to 49 in good health and CMV-seropositive.

This clone has a handful of counts. The rearrangement links TRBV18 to TRBJ2-3; 9 bases agree with TRBD2. This CDR3 comprises 15 residues. Germline V gene lookup returns CDR1 KGHSH and CDR2 LQKENI. The junction had 0 bases not matched to a gene; V was cut back by 2 bases and J by 0 bases. CDR3 bases: TGTGCCAGCTCACCAACTAGCGGGAGCACAGATACGCAGTATTTT. The encoded protein is CASSPTSGSTDTQYF.

The chain has TRBV10-3 and TRBJ2-5; TRBD1 is a possible D gene (5 bases). This CDR3 contains 15 residues. Germline lookup yields CDR1 ENHRY and CDR2 SYGVKD. The V and J ends lost 11 bases and 2 bases respectively, with 21 bases between them. Here the CDR3 reads CASSYAPTAQETQYF. The CDR3 DNA is TGTGCCTCATCTTATGCCCCGACAGCGCAAGAGACCCAGTACTTC.

This chain links TRBV7-9 with TRBJ1-1; 8 positions agree with TRBD1. The trim removed 5 bases at V and 1 base at J, leaving 3 bases unmatched. Germline CDR1 is SEHNR and CDR2 is FQNEAQ (reference sequence). This CDR3 comprises 14 residues. The CDR3 reads CASSPDRGNTEAFF. CDR3 DNA sequence: TGTGCCAGCAGCCCCGACAGGGGGAACACTGAAGCTTTCTTT.

This clone was seen a few times. The chain is built from TRBV7-9 and TRBJ2-1; 8 bases fit TRBD2. This CDR3 comprises 15 residues. The germline V gene encodes CDR1 SEHNR and CDR2 FQNEAQ (reference sequence). The ends lost 2 bases at V and 10 bases at J; junction bases unmatched: 10. CDR3 residues: CASSLSGGGPSEQFF. CDR3 DNA sequence: TGTGCCAGCAGCTTATCGGGCGGGGGGCCCTCCGAGCAGTTCTTC.

As to this clone: Distinct nucleotide sequences in the sample also encode this CDR3. The DNA of the CDR3 is TGTGCCTGGGGACAGCTACAAGAGACCCAGTACTTC. Residues: CAWGQLQETQYF. The chain has TRBV30 and TRBJ2-5, with a tentative D call TRBD1 (6 bases). The CDR3 has 12 residues. The ends were cut back, 5 bases at V and 2 bases at J, with 9 bases in the middle. Germline CDR1 reads GTSNPN; CDR2 reads SVGIG (reference sequence). The complete variable domain, with remaining parts taken from reference TRBV30 and TRBJ2-5, reads SQTIHQWPATLVQPVGSPLSLECTVEGTSNPNLYWYRQAAGRGLQLLFYSVGIGQISSEVPQNLSASRPQDRQFILSSKKLLLSDSGFYLCAWGQLQETQYFGPGTRLLVL.

The sample holds one count of this clone. The rearrangement joins TRBV29-1 to TRBJ2-5; D might be TRBD1 (5 bases). CDR1 and CDR2 (germline): SQVTM, ANQGSEA. Trimming stripped 5 bases from V and 3 bases from J, with 16 bases between. The CDR3 is 14 amino acids. The DNA for the CDR3 is TGCAGCGTTTTTACCAGGGCCAAAGAAGAGACCCAGTACTTC. As protein: CSVFTRAKEETQYF.

This clone has only a few counts. The genes are TRBV30 and TRBJ2-1; 10 bases line up with TRBD2. Germline values: CDR1 GTSNPN, CDR2 SVGIG (reference sequence). CDR3 length: 15 residues. V was clipped by 2 bases and J by 1 base; unmatched bases: 2. Written as DNA, the CDR3 is TGTGCCTGGAGTCATAGCGGGAGGTCCTACAATGAGCAGTTCTTC. Amino acid sequence: CAWSHSGRSYNEQFF.

This clone was counted once. V and J are TRBV27 and TRBJ1-1; TRBD1 agrees at 8 bases. Germline CDR1 is MNHEY and CDR2 is SMNVEV (reference sequence). The CDR3 runs to 14 residues. V trimming: 2 bases; J trimming: 3 bases; junction bases outside the gene matches: 2. For the CDR3, the DNA is TGTGCCAGCAGTTTACAGGGGGCCTACACTGAAGCTTTCTTT. Its translation is CASSLQGAYTEAFF.

The rearrangement links TRBV2 to TRBJ2-7; 7 bases agree with TRBD1. The CDR3 sequence is 12 residues long. After removal of 4 bases from V and 7 bases from J, the junction contained 4 bases not matched to a gene. CDR1 is SNHLY, CDR2 FYNNEI, per germline. CDR3 coding DNA: TGTGCCAGCAGTGTACAGGGGCGGGAGCAGTACTTC. Its protein is CASSVQGREQYF.

Only one count was recorded for this clone. The chain uses TRBV25-1 and TRBJ1-2; the match to TRBD1 covers 8 bases. The CDR3 consists of 14 residues. Germline-derived CDR1 and CDR2 are MGHDK and SYGVNS. V shed 2 bases, J shed 6 bases, and the junction held 5 bases outside the gene matches. The CDR3 region is CASSEPGQDNGYTF. In DNA, the CDR3 is TGTGCCAGCAGTGAACCGGGACAGGACAATGGCTACACCTTC.

This clone was found a few times. The chain combines TRBV2 with TRBJ2-3; 7 bases are shared with TRBD1. The V gene end was trimmed by 8 bases and the J gene end by 1 base; junction bases not matched to a gene: 6. Germline V gene lookup returns CDR1 SNHLY and CDR2 FYNNEI. This CDR3 spans 14 amino acids. The DNA for the CDR3 is TGTGCCAGCGGCCGGGACAGACGCACAGATACGCAGTATTTT. Its protein product is CASGRDRRTDTQYF.

The chain carries TRBV2 and TRBJ1-3; D remains ambiguous. Germline values: CDR1 SNHLY, CDR2 FYNNEI. The CDR3 totals 15 residues. Trimming stripped 6 bases from V and 6 bases from J, with 18 bases between. CDR3 in amino acids: CASRTTAGFENTIYF. The CDR3 nucleotides are TGTGCCAGCAGGACCACCGCGGGGTTTGAAAACACCATATATTTT.

The chain joins TRBV5-1 to TRBJ2-5, with TRBD2 matching over 9 bases. The DNA end is a closer match to TRBJ2-7, so the J assignment may be wrong. This CDR3 comprises 14 residues. CDR1 is SGHRS, CDR2 YFSETQ, per germline. CDR3 in amino acids: CASSLVLAGDEQYF. The CDR3 DNA is TGCGCCAGCAGCTTGGTCTTAGCGGGGGACGAGCAGTACTTC.